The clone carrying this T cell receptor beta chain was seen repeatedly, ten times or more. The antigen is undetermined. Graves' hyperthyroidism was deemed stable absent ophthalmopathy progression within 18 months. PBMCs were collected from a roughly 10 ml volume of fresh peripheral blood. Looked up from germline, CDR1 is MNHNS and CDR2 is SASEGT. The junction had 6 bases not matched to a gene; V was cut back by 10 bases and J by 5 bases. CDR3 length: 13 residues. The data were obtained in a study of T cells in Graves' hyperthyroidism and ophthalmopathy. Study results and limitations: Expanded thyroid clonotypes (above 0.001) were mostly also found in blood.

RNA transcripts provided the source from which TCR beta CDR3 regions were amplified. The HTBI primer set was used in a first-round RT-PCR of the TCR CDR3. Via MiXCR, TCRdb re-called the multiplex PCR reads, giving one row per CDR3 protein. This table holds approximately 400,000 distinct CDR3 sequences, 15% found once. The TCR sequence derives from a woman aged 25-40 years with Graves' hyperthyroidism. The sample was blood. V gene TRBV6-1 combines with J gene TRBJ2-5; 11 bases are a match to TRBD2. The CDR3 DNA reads TGTGCCAACTCACTAGCGGGAGTGGAGACCCAGTACTTC. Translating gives CANSLAGVETQYF.